The clone carrying this T cell receptor beta chain was detected once. Germline lookup yields CDR1 MNHEY and CDR2 SVGAGI. V was shortened by 6 bases and J by 8 bases, with 11 bases between the two germline ends. CDR3 length: 13 amino acids. The data derive from a study of shared clonotypes between healthy human individuals. Original analysis: ImmunoSEQ sequences covered only the junction and lacked quality scores; filtering therefore differed. Method: immunoSEQ multiplex PCR; TCRdb's copy keeps in-frame clones and lacks some. The DNA gave D and trimming, while V, J and clone size come from that table. Of roughly 2.2 million clones listed, 90% to 95% were seen once; the top ten hold 0.39%.

The sequence derives from a man in his late teens or twenties in good health. Some clones in this sample may be carry-over from other donors' samples. Sequenced sample: naive CD4+ T cells from PBMCs. Subset of the sample: CD45RA+ positively selected. The rearrangement links TRBV6-5 to TRBJ1-6; D is undetermined. CDR3 DNA: TGTGCCAGCAGCTGGGAGGCGGATTCACCCCTCCACTTT. It is translated as CASSWEADSPLHF.